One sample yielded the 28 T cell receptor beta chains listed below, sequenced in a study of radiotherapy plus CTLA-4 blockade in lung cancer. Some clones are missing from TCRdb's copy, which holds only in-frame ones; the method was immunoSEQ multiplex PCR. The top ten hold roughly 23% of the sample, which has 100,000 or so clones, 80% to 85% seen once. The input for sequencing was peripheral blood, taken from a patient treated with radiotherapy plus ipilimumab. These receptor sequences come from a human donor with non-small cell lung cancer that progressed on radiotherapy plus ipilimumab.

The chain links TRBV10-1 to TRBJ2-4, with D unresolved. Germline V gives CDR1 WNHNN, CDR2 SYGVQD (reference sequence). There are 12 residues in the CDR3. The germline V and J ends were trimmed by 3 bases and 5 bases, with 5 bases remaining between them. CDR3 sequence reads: CASSDRQNIQYF. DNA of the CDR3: TGCGCCAGCAGTGACCGTCAAAACATTCAGTACTTC.

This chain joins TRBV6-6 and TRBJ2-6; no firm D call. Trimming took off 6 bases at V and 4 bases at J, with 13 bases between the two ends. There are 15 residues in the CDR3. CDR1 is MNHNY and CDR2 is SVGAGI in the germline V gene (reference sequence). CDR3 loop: CASSGKPYGANVLTF. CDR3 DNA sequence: TGTGCCAGCAGCGGAAAGCCGTACGGGGCCAACGTCCTGACTTTC.

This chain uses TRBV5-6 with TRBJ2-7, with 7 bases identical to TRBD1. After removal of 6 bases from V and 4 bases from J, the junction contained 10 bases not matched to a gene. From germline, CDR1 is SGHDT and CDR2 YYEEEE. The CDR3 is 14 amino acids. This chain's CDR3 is CASTTVGQMYEQYF. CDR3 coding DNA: TGTGCCAGCACCACGGTGGGACAGATGTACGAGCAGTACTTC.

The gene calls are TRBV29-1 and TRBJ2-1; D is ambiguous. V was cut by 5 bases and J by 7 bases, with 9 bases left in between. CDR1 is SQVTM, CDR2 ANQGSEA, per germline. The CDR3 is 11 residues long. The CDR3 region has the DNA TGCAGCGTTACAAGTTTTAATGAGCAGTTCTTC. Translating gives CSVTSFNEQFF.

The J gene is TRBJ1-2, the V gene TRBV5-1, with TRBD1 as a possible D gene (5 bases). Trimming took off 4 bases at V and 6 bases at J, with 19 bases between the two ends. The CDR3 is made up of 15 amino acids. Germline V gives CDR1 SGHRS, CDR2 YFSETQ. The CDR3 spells CASSARQSTWDGYTF. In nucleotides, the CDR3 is TGCGCCAGCAGCGCCCGACAGAGCACGTGGGATGGCTACACCTTC.

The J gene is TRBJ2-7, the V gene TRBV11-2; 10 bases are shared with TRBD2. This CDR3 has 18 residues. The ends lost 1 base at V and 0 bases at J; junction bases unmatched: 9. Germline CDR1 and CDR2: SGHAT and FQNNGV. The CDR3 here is CASSLGVAGGRRSYEQYV. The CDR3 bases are TGTGCCAGCAGCTTAGGGGTAGCGGGAGGCAGACGCTCCTACGAGCAGTACGTC.

CDR3: CASSSRAGTYGYTF. In DNA, the CDR3 is TGTGCCAGCAGTTCTCGTGCGGGGACTTATGGCTACACCTTC. The V gene is TRBV27, the J gene TRBJ1-2; the D gene is possibly TRBD1 (5 bases). CDR1 and CDR2 (germline): MNHEY, SMNVEV (reference sequence). V was pared by 4 bases and J by 5 bases, with 14 bases between. CDR3 length: 14 amino acids.

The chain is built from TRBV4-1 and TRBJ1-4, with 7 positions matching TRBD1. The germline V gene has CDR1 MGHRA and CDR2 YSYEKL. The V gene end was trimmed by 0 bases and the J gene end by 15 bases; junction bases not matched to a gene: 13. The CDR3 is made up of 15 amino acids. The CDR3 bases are TGCGCCAGCAGCCAAGACGAGAGGGACAGCCGGCGATTGTTTTTT. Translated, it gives CASSQDERDSRRLFF.

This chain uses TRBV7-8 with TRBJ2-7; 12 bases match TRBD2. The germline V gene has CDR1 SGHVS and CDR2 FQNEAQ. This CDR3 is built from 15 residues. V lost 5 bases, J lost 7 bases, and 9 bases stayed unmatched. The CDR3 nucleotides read TGTGCCAGCAGCGCGAGACTAGCGGGAGTATTTGAGCAGTACTTC. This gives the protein CASSARLAGVFEQYF.

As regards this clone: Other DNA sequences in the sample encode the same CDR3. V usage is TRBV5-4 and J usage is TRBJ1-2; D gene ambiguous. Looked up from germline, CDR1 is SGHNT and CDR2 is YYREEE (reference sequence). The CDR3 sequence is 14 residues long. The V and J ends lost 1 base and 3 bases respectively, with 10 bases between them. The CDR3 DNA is TGTGCCAGCAGCTTGAGAGGAAAAGACTATGGCTACACCTTC. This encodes CASSLRGKDYGYTF.

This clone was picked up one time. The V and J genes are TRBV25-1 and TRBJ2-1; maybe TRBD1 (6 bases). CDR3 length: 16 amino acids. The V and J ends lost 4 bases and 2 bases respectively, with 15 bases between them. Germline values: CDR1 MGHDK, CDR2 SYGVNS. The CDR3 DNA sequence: TGTGCCAGCAGTGGAGAACAGGGAATCCCCTACAATGAGCAGTTCTTC. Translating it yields CASSGEQGIPYNEQFF.

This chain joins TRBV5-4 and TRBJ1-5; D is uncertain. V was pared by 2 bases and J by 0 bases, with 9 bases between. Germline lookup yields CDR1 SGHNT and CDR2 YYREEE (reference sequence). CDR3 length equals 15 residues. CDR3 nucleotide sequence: TGTGCCAGCAGCTTTGCCCCGTCTAGCAATCAGCCCCAGCATTTT. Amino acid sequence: CASSFAPSSNQPQHF.

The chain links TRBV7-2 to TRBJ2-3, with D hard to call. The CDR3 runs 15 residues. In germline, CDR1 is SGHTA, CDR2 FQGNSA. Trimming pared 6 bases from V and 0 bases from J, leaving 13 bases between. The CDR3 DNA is TGTGCCAGCAGTCCTTTTCCAGCTAGCACAGATACGCAGTATTTT. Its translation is CASSPFPASTDTQYF. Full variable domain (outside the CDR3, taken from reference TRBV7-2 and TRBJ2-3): GAGVSQSPSNKVTEKGKDVELRCDPISGHTALYWYRQSLGQGLEFLIYFQGNSAPDKSGLPSDRFSAERTGGSVSTLTIQRTQQEDSAVYLCASSPFPASTDTQYFGPGTRLTVL.

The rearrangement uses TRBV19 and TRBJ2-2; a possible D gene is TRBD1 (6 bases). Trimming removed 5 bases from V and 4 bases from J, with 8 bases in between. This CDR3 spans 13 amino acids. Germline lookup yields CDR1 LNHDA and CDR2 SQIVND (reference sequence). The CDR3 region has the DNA TGTGCCAGTAGTCTACAGGGCACCGGGGAGCTGTTTTTT. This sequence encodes CASSLQGTGELFF.

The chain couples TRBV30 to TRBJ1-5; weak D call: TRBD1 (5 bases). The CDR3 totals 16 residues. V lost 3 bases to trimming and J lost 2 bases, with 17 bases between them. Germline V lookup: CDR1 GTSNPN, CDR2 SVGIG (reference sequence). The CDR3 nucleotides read TGTGCCTGGAGATGGTGGGGGGTAGGGGGCAATCAGCCCCAGCATTTT. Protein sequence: CAWRWWGVGGNQPQHF.

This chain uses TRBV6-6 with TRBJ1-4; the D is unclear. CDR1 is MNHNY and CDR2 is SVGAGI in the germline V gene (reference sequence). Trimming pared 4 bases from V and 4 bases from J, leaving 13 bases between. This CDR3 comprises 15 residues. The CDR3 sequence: CASSSSVQFNEKLFF. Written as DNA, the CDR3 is TGTGCCAGCAGTTCGTCTGTGCAGTTTAATGAAAAACTGTTTTTT.

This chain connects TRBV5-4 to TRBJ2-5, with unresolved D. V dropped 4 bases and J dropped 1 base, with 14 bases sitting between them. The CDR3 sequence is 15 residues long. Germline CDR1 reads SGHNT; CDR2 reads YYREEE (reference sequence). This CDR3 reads CASSRVVSRQETQYF. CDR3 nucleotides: TGTGCCAGCAGCAGGGTTGTGAGCCGCCAAGAGACCCAGTACTTC.

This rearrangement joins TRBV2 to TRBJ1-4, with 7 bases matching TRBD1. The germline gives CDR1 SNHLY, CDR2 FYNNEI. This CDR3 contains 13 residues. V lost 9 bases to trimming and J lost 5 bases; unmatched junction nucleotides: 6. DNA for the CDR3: TGTGCCAGATCACAGGGGCGAAATGAAAAACTGTTTTTT. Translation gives CARSQGRNEKLFF.

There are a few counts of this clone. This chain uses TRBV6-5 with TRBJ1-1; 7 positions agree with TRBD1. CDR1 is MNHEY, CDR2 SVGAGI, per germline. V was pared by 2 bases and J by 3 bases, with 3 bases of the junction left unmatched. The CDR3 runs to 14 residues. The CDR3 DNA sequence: TGTGCCAGCAGTTACGACAGGGCCCACACTGAAGCTTTCTTT. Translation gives CASSYDRAHTEAFF.

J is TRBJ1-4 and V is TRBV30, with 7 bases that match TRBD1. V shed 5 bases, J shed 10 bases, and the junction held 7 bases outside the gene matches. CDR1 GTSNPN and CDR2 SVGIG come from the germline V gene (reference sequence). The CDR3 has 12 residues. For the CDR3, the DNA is TGTGCCTGGGGGGACAGTTACGGAAAACTGTTTTTT. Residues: CAWGDSYGKLFF.

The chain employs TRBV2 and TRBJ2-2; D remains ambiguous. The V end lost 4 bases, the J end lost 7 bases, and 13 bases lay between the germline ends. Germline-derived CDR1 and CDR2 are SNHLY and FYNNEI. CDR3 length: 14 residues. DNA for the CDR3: TGTGCCAGCAGTGCCTCGGCAGTCGTCGGGGAGCTGTTTTTT. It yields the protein CASSASAVVGELFF. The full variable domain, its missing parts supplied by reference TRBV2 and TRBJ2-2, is EPEVTQTPSHQVTQMGQEVILRCVPISNHLYFYWYRQILGQKVEFLVSFYNNEISEKSEIFDDQFSVERPDGSNFTLKIRSTKLEDSAMYFCASSASAVVGELFFGEGSRLTVL.

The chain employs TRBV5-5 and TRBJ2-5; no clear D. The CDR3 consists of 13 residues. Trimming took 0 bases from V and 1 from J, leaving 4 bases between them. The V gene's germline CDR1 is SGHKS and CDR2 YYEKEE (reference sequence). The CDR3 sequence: CASSLVIQETQYF. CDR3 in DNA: TGTGCCAGCAGCTTGGTGATCCAAGAGACCCAGTACTTC.

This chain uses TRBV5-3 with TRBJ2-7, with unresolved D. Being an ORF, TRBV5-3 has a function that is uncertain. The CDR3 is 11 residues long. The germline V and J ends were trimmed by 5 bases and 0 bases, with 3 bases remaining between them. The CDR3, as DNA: TGTGCCAGAAGTTCCTCCTACGAGCAGTACGTC. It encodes CARSSSYEQYV.

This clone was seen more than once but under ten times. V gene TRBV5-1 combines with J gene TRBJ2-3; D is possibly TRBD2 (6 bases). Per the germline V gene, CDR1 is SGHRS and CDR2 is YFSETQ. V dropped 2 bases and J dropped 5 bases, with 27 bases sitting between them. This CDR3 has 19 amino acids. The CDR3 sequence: CASSFGLLSISGVRDTQYF. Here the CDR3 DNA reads TGCGCCAGCAGCTTTGGTCTTTTGTCTATTTCGGGAGTCAGAGATACGCAGTATTTT.

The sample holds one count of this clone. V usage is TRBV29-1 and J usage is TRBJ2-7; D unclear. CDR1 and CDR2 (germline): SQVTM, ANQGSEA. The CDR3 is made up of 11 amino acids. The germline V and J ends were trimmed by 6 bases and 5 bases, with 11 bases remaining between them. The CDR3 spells CSVAKSHEQYF. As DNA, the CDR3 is TGCAGCGTAGCTAAAAGCCACGAGCAGTACTTC.

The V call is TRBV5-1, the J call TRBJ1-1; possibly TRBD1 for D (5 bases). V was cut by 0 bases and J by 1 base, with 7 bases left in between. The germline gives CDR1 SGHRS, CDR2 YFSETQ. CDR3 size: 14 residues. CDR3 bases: TGCGCCAGCAGCTTGGGCGGGGCGAACACTGAAGCTTTCTTT. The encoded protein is CASSLGGANTEAFF.

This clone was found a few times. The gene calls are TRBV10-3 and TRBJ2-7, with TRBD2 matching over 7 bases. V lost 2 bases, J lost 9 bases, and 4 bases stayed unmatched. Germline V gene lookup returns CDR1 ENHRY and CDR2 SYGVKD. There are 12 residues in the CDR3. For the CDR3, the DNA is TGTGCCATCAGTGAGAGGGAGGGGCGGCAGTACGTC. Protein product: CAISEREGRQYV.

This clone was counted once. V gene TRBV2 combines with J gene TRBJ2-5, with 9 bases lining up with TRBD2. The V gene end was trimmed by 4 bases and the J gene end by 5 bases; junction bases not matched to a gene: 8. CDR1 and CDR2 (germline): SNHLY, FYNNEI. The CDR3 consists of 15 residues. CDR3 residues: CASSASGTSRETQYF. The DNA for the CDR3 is TGTGCCAGCAGTGCTAGCGGGACCTCTAGGGAGACCCAGTACTTC.